This T cell receptor beta chain was sequenced during a study of beta chain features in type 1 diabetes. Turning to the study itself: Similarity in age, gender and cell yields was seen between patients and healthy donors. Overall study results and limits: Patients' naive, central memory and regulatory TCRB repertoires appeared more alike than those of healthy donors. With patients and controls alike, PCR might favor shorter templates to an equal degree. Moderately but significantly shorter TCRB CDR3s were found in Type 1 diabetes patients in all four CD4+ subsets.

Populations obtained by sorting all exceeded 95% purity. The whole isolated RNA underwent reverse transcription, so sequencing captured expressed TCRB transcripts. TCRdb's table, derived via immunoSEQ multiplex PCR, lists solely in-frame clones and lacks some. Among fewer than 70,000 clones listed, 50% to 75% were seen once. Unmatched junction bases numbered 8, after V lost 6 bases and J lost 2 bases. CDR3 length: 15 amino acids. CDR1 is SGHRS and CDR2 is YFSETQ in the germline V gene. To note about this clone: Its cognate antigen is unknown.

The clonotype was recovered from a woman younger than 45 with type 1 diabetes. The sample was stem cell memory CD4+ T cells from blood. The genes are TRBV5-1 and TRBJ2-7, with 10 bases matching TRBD2. CDR3 in DNA: TGCGCCAGCAAGGGGCTAGCGGGAGCTACCTACGAGCAGTACTTC. It is translated as CASKGLAGATYEQYF.